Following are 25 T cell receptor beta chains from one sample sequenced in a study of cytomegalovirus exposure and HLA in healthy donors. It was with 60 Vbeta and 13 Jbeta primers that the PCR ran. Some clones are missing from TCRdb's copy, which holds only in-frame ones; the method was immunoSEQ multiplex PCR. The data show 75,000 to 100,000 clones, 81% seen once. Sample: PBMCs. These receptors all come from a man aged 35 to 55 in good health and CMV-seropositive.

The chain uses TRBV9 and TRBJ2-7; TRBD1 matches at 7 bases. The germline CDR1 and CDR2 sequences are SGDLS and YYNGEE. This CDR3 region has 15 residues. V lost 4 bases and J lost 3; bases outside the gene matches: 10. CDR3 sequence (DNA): TGTGCCAGCAGCTTCCAGGGGGACAGCCTCTACGAGCAGTACTTC. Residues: CASSFQGDSLYEQYF.

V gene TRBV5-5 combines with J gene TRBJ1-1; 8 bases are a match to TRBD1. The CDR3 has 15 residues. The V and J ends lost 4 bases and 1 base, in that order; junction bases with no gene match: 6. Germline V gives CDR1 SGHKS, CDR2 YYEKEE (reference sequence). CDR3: CASSDPGQANTEAFF. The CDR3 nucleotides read TGTGCCAGCAGCGATCCGGGACAGGCGAACACTGAAGCTTTCTTT.

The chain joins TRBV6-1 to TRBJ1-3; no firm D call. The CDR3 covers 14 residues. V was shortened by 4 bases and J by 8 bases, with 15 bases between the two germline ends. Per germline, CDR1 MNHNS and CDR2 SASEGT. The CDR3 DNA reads TGTGCCAGCAGTGTAGGGTCCCGGGAAGACACCATATATTTT. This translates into CASSVGSREDTIYF.

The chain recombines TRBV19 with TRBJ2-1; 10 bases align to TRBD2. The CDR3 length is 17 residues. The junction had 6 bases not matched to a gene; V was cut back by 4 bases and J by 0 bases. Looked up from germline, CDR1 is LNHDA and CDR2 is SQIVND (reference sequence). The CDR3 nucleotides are TGTGCCAGTAGTAGACTAGCGGGTCCCGACTCCTACAATGAGCAGTTCTTC. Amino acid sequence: CASSRLAGPDSYNEQFF.

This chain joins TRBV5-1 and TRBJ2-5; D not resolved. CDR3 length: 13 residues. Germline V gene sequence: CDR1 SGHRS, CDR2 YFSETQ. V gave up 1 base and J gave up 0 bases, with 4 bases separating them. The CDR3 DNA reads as TGCGCCAGCAGCTTGTCTTACCAAGAGACCCAGTACTTC. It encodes CASSLSYQETQYF.

The CDR3, as DNA: TGTGCCAGCAGCTTGACGGGGAGCAATCAGCCCCAGCATTTT. Translated: CASSLTGSNQPQHF. The rearrangement links TRBV5-4 to TRBJ1-5; D unresolved. The CDR3 is made up of 14 amino acids. Trimming cost V 1 base and J 1 base, with 6 bases left between them. Germline loops: CDR1 SGHNT, CDR2 YYREEE (reference sequence).

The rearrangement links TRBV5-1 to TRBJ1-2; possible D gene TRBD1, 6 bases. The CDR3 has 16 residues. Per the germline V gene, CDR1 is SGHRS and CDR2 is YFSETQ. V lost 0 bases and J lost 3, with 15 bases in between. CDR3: CASSLEESGEYYGYTF. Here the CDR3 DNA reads TGCGCCAGCAGCTTGGAGGAGTCAGGGGAATACTATGGCTACACCTTC.

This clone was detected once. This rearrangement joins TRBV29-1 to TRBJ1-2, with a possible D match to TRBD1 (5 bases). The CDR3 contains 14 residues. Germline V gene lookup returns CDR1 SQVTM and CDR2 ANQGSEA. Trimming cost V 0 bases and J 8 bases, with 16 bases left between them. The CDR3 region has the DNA TGCAGCGTTGAAGATCCGGGAGGGGTGGACGGCTACACCTTC. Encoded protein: CSVEDPGGVDGYTF.

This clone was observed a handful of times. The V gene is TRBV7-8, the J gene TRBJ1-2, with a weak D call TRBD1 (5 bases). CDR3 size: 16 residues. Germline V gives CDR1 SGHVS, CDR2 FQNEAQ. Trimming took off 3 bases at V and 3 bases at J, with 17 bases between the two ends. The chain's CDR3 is CASSLTALSRDYGYTF. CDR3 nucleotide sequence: TGTGCCAGCAGCTTGACAGCATTATCTCGCGACTATGGCTACACCTTC.

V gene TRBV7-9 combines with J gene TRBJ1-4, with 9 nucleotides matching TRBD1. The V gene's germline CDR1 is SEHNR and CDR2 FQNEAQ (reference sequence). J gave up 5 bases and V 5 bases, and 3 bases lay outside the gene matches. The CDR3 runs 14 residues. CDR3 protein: CASSKGQGNEKLFF. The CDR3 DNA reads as TGTGCCAGCAGCAAGGGACAGGGCAATGAAAAACTGTTTTTT.

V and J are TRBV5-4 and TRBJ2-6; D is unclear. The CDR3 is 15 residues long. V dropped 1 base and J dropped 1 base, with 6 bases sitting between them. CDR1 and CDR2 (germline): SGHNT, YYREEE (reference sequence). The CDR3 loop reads CASSLFGSGANVLTF. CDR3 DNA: TGTGCCAGCAGCTTGTTCGGGTCTGGGGCCAACGTCCTGACTTTC.

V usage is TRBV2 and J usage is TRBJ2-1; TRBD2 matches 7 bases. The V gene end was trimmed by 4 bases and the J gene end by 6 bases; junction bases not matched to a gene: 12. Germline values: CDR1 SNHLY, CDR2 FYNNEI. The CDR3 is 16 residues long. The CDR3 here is CASSVEGRGSGNEQFF. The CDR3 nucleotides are TGTGCCAGCAGTGTGGAGGGACGCGGGAGTGGCAATGAGCAGTTCTTC.

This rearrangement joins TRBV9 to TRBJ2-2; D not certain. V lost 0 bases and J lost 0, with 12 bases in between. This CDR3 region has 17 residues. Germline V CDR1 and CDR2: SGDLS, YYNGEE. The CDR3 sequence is CASSVAPLSSNTGELFF. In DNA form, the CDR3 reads TGTGCCAGCAGCGTAGCCCCACTAAGTTCGAACACCGGGGAGCTGTTTTTT.

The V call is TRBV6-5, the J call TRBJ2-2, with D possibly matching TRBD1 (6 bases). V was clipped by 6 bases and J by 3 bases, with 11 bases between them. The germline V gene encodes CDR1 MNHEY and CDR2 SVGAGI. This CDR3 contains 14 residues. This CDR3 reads CASRRNRDTGELFF. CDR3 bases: TGTGCCAGCAGACGAAACAGGGACACCGGGGAGCTGTTTTTT.

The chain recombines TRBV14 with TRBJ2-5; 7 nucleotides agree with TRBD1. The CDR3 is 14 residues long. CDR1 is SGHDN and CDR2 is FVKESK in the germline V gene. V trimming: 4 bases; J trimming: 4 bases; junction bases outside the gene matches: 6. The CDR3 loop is CASSPRTGRETQYF. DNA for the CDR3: TGTGCCAGCAGCCCTAGGACAGGTAGAGAGACCCAGTACTTC.

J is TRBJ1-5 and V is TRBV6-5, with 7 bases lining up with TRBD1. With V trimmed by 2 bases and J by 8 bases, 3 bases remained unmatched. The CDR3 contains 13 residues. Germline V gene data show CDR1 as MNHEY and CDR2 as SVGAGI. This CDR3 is CASSYADREPQHF. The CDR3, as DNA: TGTGCCAGCAGTTACGCCGACAGGGAGCCCCAGCATTTT.

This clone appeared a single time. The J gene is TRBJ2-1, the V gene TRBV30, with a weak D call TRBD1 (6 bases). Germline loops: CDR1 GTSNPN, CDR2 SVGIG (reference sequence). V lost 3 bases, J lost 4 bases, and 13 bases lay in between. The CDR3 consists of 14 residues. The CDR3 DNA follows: TGTGCCTGGAGCAAAGGGACAAGATACAATGAGCAGTTCTTC. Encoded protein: CAWSKGTRYNEQFF.

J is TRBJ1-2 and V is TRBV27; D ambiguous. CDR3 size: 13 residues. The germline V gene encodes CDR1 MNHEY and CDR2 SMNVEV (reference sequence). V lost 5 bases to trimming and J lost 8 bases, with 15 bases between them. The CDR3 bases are TGTGCCAGCAGTCCGGAGCGGGTTTACGGCTACACCTTC. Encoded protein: CASSPERVYGYTF.

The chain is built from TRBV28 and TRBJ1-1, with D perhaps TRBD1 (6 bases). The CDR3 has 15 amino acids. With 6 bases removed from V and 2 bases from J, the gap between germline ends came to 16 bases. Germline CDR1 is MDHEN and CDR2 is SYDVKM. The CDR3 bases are TGTGCCAGCAGCCAAAGGGACAAGATAAACACTGAAGCTTTCTTT. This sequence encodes CASSQRDKINTEAFF. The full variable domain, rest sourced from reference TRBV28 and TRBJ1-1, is DVKVTQSSRYLVKRTGEKVFLECVQDMDHENMFWYRQDPGLGLRLIYFSYDVKMKEKGDIPEGYSVSREKKERFSLILESASTNQTSMYLCASSQRDKINTEAFFGQGTRLTVV.

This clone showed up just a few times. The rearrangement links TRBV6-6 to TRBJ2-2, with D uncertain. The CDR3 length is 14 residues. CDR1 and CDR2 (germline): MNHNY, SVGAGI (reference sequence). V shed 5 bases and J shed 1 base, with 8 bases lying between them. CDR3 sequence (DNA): TGTGCCAGCAGTCAGACGGGGAACACCGGGGAGCTGTTTTTT. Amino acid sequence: CASSQTGNTGELFF.

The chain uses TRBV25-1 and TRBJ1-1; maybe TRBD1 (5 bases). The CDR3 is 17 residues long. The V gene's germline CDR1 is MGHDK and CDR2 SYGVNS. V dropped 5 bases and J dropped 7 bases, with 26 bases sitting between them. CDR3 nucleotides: TGTGCCAGCAGTAAACCGTTGTCGGGGGTGGGGAAAGTTGAAGCTTTCTTT. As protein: CASSKPLSGVGKVEAFF.

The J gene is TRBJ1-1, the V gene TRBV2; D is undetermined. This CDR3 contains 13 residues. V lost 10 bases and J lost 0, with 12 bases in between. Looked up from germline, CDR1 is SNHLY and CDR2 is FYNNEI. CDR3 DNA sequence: TGTGCCACCAGGATTTACATGAACACTGAAGCTTTCTTT. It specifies CATRIYMNTEAFF.

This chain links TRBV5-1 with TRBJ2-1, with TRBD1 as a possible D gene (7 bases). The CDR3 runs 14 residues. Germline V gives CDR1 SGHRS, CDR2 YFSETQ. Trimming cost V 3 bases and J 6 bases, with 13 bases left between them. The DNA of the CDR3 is TGCGCCAGCAGCTATGGGGGGACAGTCAATGAGCAGTTCTTC. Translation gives CASSYGGTVNEQFF.

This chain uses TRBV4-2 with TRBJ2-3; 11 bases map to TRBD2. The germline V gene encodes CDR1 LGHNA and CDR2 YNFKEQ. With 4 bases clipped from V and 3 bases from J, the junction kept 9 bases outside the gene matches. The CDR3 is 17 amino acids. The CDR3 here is CASSPGLAELQTDTQYF. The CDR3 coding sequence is TGTGCCAGCAGCCCGGGACTAGCGGAGCTTCAAACAGATACGCAGTATTTT.

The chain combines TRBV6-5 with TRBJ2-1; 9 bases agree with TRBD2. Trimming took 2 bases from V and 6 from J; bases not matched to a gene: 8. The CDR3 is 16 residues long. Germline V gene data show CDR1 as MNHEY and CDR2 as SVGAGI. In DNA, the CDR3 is TGTGCCAGCAGTTACAAGGGCGGGAGGGCCTTCAATGAGCAGTTCTTC. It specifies CASSYKGGRAFNEQFF.